Below are 29 T cell receptor beta chains sequenced from a single sample in a study of technical replicates of blood from a handful of donors. Repertoires were generated with immunoSEQ multiplex PCR, while TCRdb's copy carries only in-frame clones and drops some. In the table there are over 15,000 clones, 85% to 90% of which are singletons. The sequencing sample was made of PBMCs. Every receptor here comes from a human donor in good health.

This chain links TRBV6-1 with TRBJ2-3; D is possibly TRBD2 (5 bases). The germline V gene has CDR1 MNHNS and CDR2 SASEGT. The CDR3 consists of 14 residues. The V gene lost 4 bases and the J gene lost 0 bases, with 8 bases spanning the gap. The CDR3 protein is CASSGTLSTDTQYF. The CDR3 DNA follows: TGTGCCAGCAGTGGGACTCTAAGCACAGATACGCAGTATTTT.

This clone came up a few times. This sequence joins TRBV2 and TRBJ1-2; D perhaps matches TRBD1 (6 bases). Germline V gives CDR1 SNHLY, CDR2 FYNNEI. V lost 2 bases, J lost 4 bases, and 11 bases lay in between. The CDR3 runs 14 residues. The CDR3, as DNA: TGTGCCAGCAGTGAAAAGGGGGATTTCTATGGCTACACCTTC. Residues: CASSEKGDFYGYTF.

This chain connects TRBV25-1 to TRBJ2-5; D possibly corresponds to TRBD1 (5 bases). The CDR3 consists of 14 residues. Between the trimmed V and J ends, which lost 2 bases and 1 base, there was a span of 8 bases. Germline CDR1 MGHDK, CDR2 SYGVNS. The CDR3 protein is CASSERGFQETQYF. CDR3 nucleotides: TGTGCCAGCAGTGAAAGGGGTTTCCAAGAGACCCAGTACTTC.

The CDR3 loop reads CASTPGSSYEQYF. DNA of the CDR3: TGTGCCAGTACACCAGGCAGCTCCTACGAGCAGTACTTC. The chain joins TRBV19 to TRBJ2-7, with no clear D. Trimming took off 7 bases at V and 0 bases at J, with 10 bases between the two ends. Germline V gene sequence: CDR1 LNHDA, CDR2 SQIVND (reference sequence). The CDR3 totals 13 residues.

The CDR3 region has the DNA TGTGCCAGCAGCGTGGACTACATGAGCTCCTACAATGAGCAGTTCTTC. Residues: CASSVDYMSSYNEQFF. The chain employs TRBV9 and TRBJ2-1, with D possibly TRBD2 on 6 matching bases. This CDR3 has 16 residues. The germline CDR1 and CDR2 sequences are SGDLS and YYNGEE. Trimming pared 2 bases from V and 0 bases from J, leaving 12 bases between.

Details on this clone: At one of its ends the junction is not consistent with the germline gene, which may arise from a read error. The rearrangement links TRBV10-1 to TRBJ1-1; D call uncertain. CDR1 is WNHNN, CDR2 SYGVQD, per germline (reference sequence). This CDR3 is 13 amino acids long. The CDR3: CASSVAAWAEAFF. CDR3 nucleotides: TGCGCCAGCAGTGTCGCCGCTTGGGCTGAGGCTTTCTTT.

The chain is built from TRBV14 and TRBJ2-3, with TRBD2 identical over 10 bases. V was clipped by 5 bases and J by 2 bases; unmatched bases: 7. The germline V gene has CDR1 SGHDN and CDR2 FVKESK. This CDR3 contains 16 residues. The CDR3 sequence is CASSFWTSGDTDTQYF. DNA of the CDR3: TGTGCCAGCAGCTTCTGGACTAGCGGTGACACAGATACGCAGTATTTT.

This clone showed up just once. This chain links TRBV9 with TRBJ2-3; 10 nucleotides match TRBD2. Germline CDR1 SGDLS, CDR2 YYNGEE. The trim removed 3 bases at V and 0 bases at J, leaving 4 bases unmatched. CDR3 length equals 16 residues. CDR3 DNA: TGTGCCAGCAGCGCCCGGACTAGCGGTAGCACAGATACGCAGTATTTT. Translated: CASSARTSGSTDTQYF.

This clone was detected once. The chain is built from TRBV27 and TRBJ1-5; TRBD1 agrees at 7 bases. V shed 6 bases, J shed 5 bases, and the junction held 13 bases outside the gene matches. The germline CDR1 and CDR2 sequences are MNHEY and SMNVEV (reference sequence). The CDR3 sequence is 16 residues long. CDR3 DNA sequence: TGTGCCAGCAGGCCCGATCCGGGACAGCCCCATCAGCCCCAGCATTTT. Translation gives CASRPDPGQPHQPQHF.

The chain combines TRBV29-1 with TRBJ2-1; 11 nucleotides line up with TRBD2. This CDR3 spans 14 amino acids. The trim removed 3 bases at V and 8 bases at J, leaving 6 bases unmatched. Germline V CDR1 and CDR2: SQVTM, ANQGSEA. The CDR3 bases are TGCAGCGTTGACACTAGCGGGAGACTCCATGAGCAGTTCTTC. Encoded protein: CSVDTSGRLHEQFF.

This sequence joins TRBV25-1 and TRBJ2-1; possibly TRBD1 for D (6 bases). The germline V gene encodes CDR1 MGHDK and CDR2 SYGVNS. The germline V and J ends were trimmed by 5 bases and 4 bases, with 21 bases remaining between them. The CDR3 has 17 amino acids. CDR3 in amino acids: CASSIRKGPGEYNEQFF. CDR3 DNA sequence: TGTGCCAGCAGTATACGTAAGGGGCCAGGGGAGTACAATGAGCAGTTCTTC.

This chain links TRBV2 with TRBJ1-5; the D gene is possibly TRBD1 (6 bases). The germline gives CDR1 SNHLY, CDR2 FYNNEI. Trimming stripped 5 bases from V and 0 bases from J, with 14 bases between. The CDR3 is 16 amino acids. Here the CDR3 DNA reads TGTGCCAGCAGTAAAACAGGGTCTTCTAGCAATCAGCCCCAGCATTTT. It translates to CASSKTGSSSNQPQHF.

The rearrangement joins TRBV10-2 to TRBJ2-7; TRBD1 is a possible D gene (6 bases). CDR1 and CDR2 from the germline V gene are WSHSY and SAAADI. V was pared by 2 bases and J by 7 bases, with 9 bases between. CDR3 length: 12 amino acids. The CDR3 sequence: CASSERGSEQYF. CDR3 nucleotides: TGCGCCAGCAGTGAGAGGGGGAGTGAGCAGTACTTC.

This sequence joins TRBV9 and TRBJ2-5; 7 bases are shared with TRBD1. V shed 3 bases and J 3 bases; nucleotides not matched to a gene: 11. Germline CDR1 is SGDLS and CDR2 is YYNGEE. This CDR3 spans 16 amino acids. The CDR3 DNA reads TGTGCCAGCAGCGGGTTCCGGGACAGAGAAAAAGAGACCCAGTACTTC. It codes for CASSGFRDREKETQYF.

The rearrangement uses TRBV19 and TRBJ2-7; D is uncertain. The CDR3 runs 14 residues. V was shortened by 1 base and J by 0 bases, with 7 bases between the two germline ends. Germline assignment: CDR1 LNHDA and CDR2 SQIVND (reference sequence). CDR3 region: CASSIASSSYEQYF. The CDR3 coding sequence is TGTGCCAGTAGTATAGCGTCCAGCTCCTACGAGCAGTACTTC.

This clone was observed a single time. The gene calls are TRBV7-9 and TRBJ2-1; maybe TRBD2 (5 bases). This CDR3 spans 13 amino acids. CDR1 is SEHNR, CDR2 FQNEAQ, per germline (reference sequence). V was pared by 6 bases and J by 7 bases, with 13 bases between. The CDR3 region has the DNA TGTGCCAGCAGTCCGACGCGGGCTAATGAGCAGTTCTTC. The encoded protein is CASSPTRANEQFF.

This clone was recorded only once. The rearrangement uses TRBV18 and TRBJ2-7; D unresolved. Germline V gives CDR1 KGHSH, CDR2 LQKENI. The V and J ends lost 6 bases and 3 bases respectively, with 6 bases between them. The CDR3 runs 11 residues. CDR3 region: CASSQDYEQYF. The CDR3 coding sequence is TGTGCCAGCTCCCAGGACTACGAGCAGTACTTC.

This chain uses TRBV20-1 with TRBJ1-3; D remains unclear. CDR1 DFQATT and CDR2 SNEGSKA come from the germline V gene (reference sequence). V was pared by 3 bases and J by 6 bases, with 6 bases between. CDR3 length: 11 amino acids. The DNA for the CDR3 is TGCAGTGCTAGTTTAGAAAACACCATATATTTT. Protein sequence: CSASLENTIYF.

The J gene is TRBJ1-2, the V gene TRBV19, with D uncertain. The CDR3 is 10 residues long. Trimming pared 6 bases from V and 4 bases from J, leaving 3 bases between. Germline CDR1 is LNHDA and CDR2 is SQIVND (reference sequence). The CDR3 region has the DNA TGTGCCAGTAGGAGCTATGGCTACACCTTC. Translated, it gives CASRSYGYTF.

The genes are TRBV6-6 and TRBJ1-2; 7 bases map to TRBD1. This CDR3 is built from 14 residues. The ends lost 2 bases at V and 6 bases at J; junction bases unmatched: 6. The germline V gene has CDR1 MNHNY and CDR2 SVGAGI (reference sequence). The CDR3 bases are TGTGCCAGCAGTTACCAGCAGGGGGTTAATGGCTACACCTTC. Translation gives CASSYQQGVNGYTF.

The rearrangement uses TRBV11-2 and TRBJ2-7; 8 bases are shared with TRBD2. The CDR3 runs 14 residues. Per germline, CDR1 SGHAT and CDR2 FQNNGV. V trimming: 4 bases; J trimming: 5 bases; junction bases outside the gene matches: 7. The CDR3 is CASSWTSTGDEQYF. The CDR3 DNA reads TGTGCCAGCAGCTGGACTAGCACGGGGGACGAGCAGTACTTC.

The genes are TRBV6-6 and TRBJ2-7; TRBD2 agrees at 7 bases. Germline CDR1 MNHNY, CDR2 SVGAGI (reference sequence). The CDR3 covers 14 residues. The V and J ends lost 8 bases and 3 bases, in that order; junction bases with no gene match: 10. CDR3 nucleotides: TGTGCCAGCGGGAGGGGCAGCCCTAACTACGAGCAGTACTTC. Its translation: CASGRGSPNYEQYF.

The chain couples TRBV2 to TRBJ1-3, with TRBD1 matching 11 bases. After removal of 7 bases from V and 3 bases from J, the junction contained 5 bases not matched to a gene. The CDR3 is made up of 15 amino acids. Per germline, CDR1 SNHLY and CDR2 FYNNEI. CDR3 in DNA: TGTGCCAGCACCGGGACAGGGGGTTATGGAAACACCATATATTTT. This sequence encodes CASTGTGGYGNTIYF.

The chain uses TRBV7-6 and TRBJ2-7; the match to TRBD2 covers 12 bases. This CDR3 comprises 15 residues. J gave up 6 bases and V 1 base, and 4 bases lay outside the gene matches. The V gene's germline CDR1 is SGHVS and CDR2 FNYEAQ. This chain's CDR3 is CASSLGTSGEPEQYF. DNA for the CDR3: TGTGCCAGCAGCTTAGGGACTAGCGGGGAACCCGAGCAGTACTTC.

The chain uses TRBV7-7 and TRBJ2-1, with 8 bases fitting TRBD2. V was pared by 5 bases and J by 10 bases, with 10 bases of the junction left unmatched. The CDR3 is made up of 14 amino acids. Germline V gives CDR1 SSHAT, CDR2 FNYEAQ (reference sequence). CDR3 in amino acids: CASSLSRPGGEQFF. The CDR3 nucleotides are TGTGCCAGCAGCCTAAGCCGACCGGGGGGGGAGCAGTTCTTC.

This clone occurred a few times. The V call is TRBV6-1, the J call TRBJ2-1, with 13 bases lining up with TRBD2. Unmatched junction bases numbered 6, after V lost 5 bases and J lost 8 bases. The CDR3 length is 15 residues. Looked up from germline, CDR1 is MNHNS and CDR2 is SASEGT. The CDR3 is CASSKTSGRPDEQFF. The CDR3 DNA sequence: TGTGCCAGCAGTAAGACTAGCGGGAGGCCGGATGAGCAGTTCTTC.

The V gene is TRBV5-1, the J gene TRBJ2-1, with TRBD2 matching over 8 bases. The CDR3 has 17 residues. V trimming: 0 bases; J trimming: 2 bases; junction bases outside the gene matches: 7. Germline CDR1 is SGHRS and CDR2 is YFSETQ. The CDR3 DNA follows: TGCGCCAGCAGCTTGGAGGGACTAGGGGTGACCTACAATGAGCAGTTCTTC. It translates to CASSLEGLGVTYNEQFF.

V is TRBV27 and J is TRBJ2-2; a weak D match, TRBD1 (6 bases). The CDR3 is 13 residues long. V lost 5 bases and J 6 bases, leaving 10 bases between the germline ends. Germline loops: CDR1 MNHEY, CDR2 SMNVEV (reference sequence). In DNA, the CDR3 is TGTGCCAGCAGTACCCACAGGGCCGGGGAGCTGTTTTTT. Amino acid sequence: CASSTHRAGELFF.

The chain combines TRBV5-1 with TRBJ2-5; 10 bases map to TRBD2. Germline CDR1 and CDR2: SGHRS and YFSETQ. This CDR3 is built from 14 residues. With 4 bases clipped from V and 4 bases from J, the junction kept 4 bases outside the gene matches. Here the CDR3 DNA reads TGCGCCAGCAGCGTGAGCGGGGGGGGAGAGACCCAGTACTTC. This translates into CASSVSGGGETQYF.